The entry below gives a single T cell receptor (beta chain) sequence along with its context. Antigen specificity is unknown. Random hexamers were used to reverse transcribe an amount of roughly 0.45 to 1 ug RNA. Across 54 Vbeta and 13 Jbeta, TCR beta CDR3 was amplified with immunoSEQ multiplex PCR. MiXCR was run by TCRdb on the immunoSEQ multiplex PCR reads, yielding one entry per CDR3 protein. This sample has 150,000 or so distinct CDR3 sequences; about 96% occur once, and the top ten carry 0.1% to 0.15%. This record comes from a study of CD8 T cells in Susac syndrome. Study context: Within the group of sequenced Susac syndrome patients, about six had active disease and eight were in remission. Study-wide results and caveats: By the study's own acknowledgment, its TCR sequencing and HLA analysis included relatively few individuals.

Germline trimming cut 5 bases from V and 7 bases from J; bases unmatched to any gene: 4. The CDR3 runs to 12 residues. Germline assignment: CDR1 SGHAT and CDR2 FQNNGV. The receptor's source is a human donor with Susac syndrome. The chain combines TRBV11-2 with TRBJ1-2; 7 bases map to TRBD1. Material: CD4+ T cells from PBMCs. CDR3 amino acids: CASSHRDSGYTF. The CDR3 DNA is TGTGCCAGCAGCCACCGGGACAGTGGCTACACCTTC.